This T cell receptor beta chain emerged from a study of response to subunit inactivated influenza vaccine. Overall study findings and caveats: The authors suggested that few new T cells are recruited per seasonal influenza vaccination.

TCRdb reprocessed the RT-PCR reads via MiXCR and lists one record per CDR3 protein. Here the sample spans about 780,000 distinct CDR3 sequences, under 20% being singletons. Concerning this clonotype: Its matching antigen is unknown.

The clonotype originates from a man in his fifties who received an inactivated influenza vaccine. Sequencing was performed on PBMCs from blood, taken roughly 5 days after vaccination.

The CDR3 spells CASSPHWTDQPQHF. The CDR3 nucleotides are TGTGCCAGCAGTCCTCATTGGACAGATCAGCCCCAGCATTTT. This chain connects TRBV12-3 or TRBV12-4 to TRBJ1-5; D might be TRBD1 (6 bases). The V end lost 5 bases, the J end lost 5 bases, and 13 bases lay between the germline ends. The CDR3 loop spans 14 amino acids.